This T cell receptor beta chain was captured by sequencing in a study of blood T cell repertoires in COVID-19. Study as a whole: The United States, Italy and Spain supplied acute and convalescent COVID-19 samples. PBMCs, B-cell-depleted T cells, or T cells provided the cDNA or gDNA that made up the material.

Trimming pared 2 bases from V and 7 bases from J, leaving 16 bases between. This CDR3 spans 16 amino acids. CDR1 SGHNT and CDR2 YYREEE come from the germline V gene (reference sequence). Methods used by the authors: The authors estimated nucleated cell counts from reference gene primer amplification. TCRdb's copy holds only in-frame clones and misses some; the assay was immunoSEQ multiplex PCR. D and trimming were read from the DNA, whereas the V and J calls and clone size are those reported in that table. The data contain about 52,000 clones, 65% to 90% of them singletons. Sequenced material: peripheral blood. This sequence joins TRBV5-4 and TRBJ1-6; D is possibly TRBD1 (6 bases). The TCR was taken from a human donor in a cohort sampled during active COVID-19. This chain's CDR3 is CASSFLQDSLNSPLHF. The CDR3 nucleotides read TGTGCCAGCAGCTTCTTACAGGACAGTCTAAATTCACCCCTCCACTTT. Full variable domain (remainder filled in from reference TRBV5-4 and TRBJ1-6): ETGVTQSPTHLIKTRGQQVTLRCSSQSGHNTVSWYQQALGQGPQFIFQYYREEENGRGNFPPRFSGLQFPNYSSELNVNALELDDSALYLCASSFLQDSLNSPLHFGNGTRLTVT.